The 3 T cell receptor beta chains below were found in one sample sequenced in a study of liver allograft versus peripheral blood T cells. Study context: The study compared liver allograft T cell receptor repertoires against peripheral blood repertoires of liver transplant recipients.

MiXCR, applied by TCRdb to the reads, yields one record per CDR3 protein. Of 9,200 or so distinct CDR3 sequences listed, 16% were seen once; the top ten hold about 1.7%. These receptors all come from a human patient who had a liver transplant. A share of the T cells may be of graft donor origin.

This clonotype is medium-sized. The CDR3 nucleotides read TGCAGTGCTATAGGTAACGATGGGCGTGAGAAACTGTTTTTT. It codes for CSAIGNDGREKLFF. The chain carries TRBV20-1 and TRBJ1-4; D not certain. There are 14 residues in the CDR3. Germline V lookup: CDR1 DFQATT, CDR2 SNEGSKA (reference sequence). Trimming cost V 4 bases and J 11 bases, with 20 bases left between them.

This clonotype was counted a few times. V is TRBV5-4 and J is TRBJ2-1, with 16 nucleotides matching TRBD2. CDR3 size: 17 residues. V gave up 4 bases and J gave up 7 bases; unmatched junction bases: 8. Germline loops: CDR1 SGHNT, CDR2 YYREEE (reference sequence). The CDR3 protein is CASSPGTSGGGWNEQFF. CDR3 bases: TGTGCCAGCAGCCCTGGGACTAGCGGGGGGGGGTGGAATGAGCAGTTCTTC.

In its sample, this clonotype is medium-sized (0.01 to 0.1%). The rearrangement joins TRBV6-2 or TRBV6-3 to TRBJ1-2, with unresolved D. CDR1 and CDR2 from the germline V gene are MNHEY and SVGEGT. This CDR3 comprises 11 residues. The V end was cut by 5 bases, the J end by 5 bases, with 6 bases between. The CDR3 loop reads CASSRGYGYTF. The CDR3 nucleotides are TGTGCCAGCAGTCGCGGGTATGGCTACACCTTC.